Listed below are T cell receptor beta chains from one sample, sequenced in a study of OX40 agonist ivuxolimab in advanced cancers. Generated by immunoSEQ multiplex PCR, the TCRdb table keeps only in-frame clones and is missing some. Altogether around 70,000 clones are present, 85% being singletons, with the ten largest covering roughly 1.9%. Material: CD4+ or CD8+ T cells sorted from blood, obtained in a trial of the OX40 agonist ivuxolimab. The receptors derive from an adult with an advanced solid tumor such as melanoma, head and neck, liver or kidney cancer. The CDR3 runs from the conserved cysteine through the conserved F or W. A D gene is named only where the DNA matches it firmly. Expanded clones get a size class; other rows say once, few or many, or leave the size out.

>TRBV7-9|TRBJ1-1|TRBD1|-
CASHGTGNTEAFF
TGTGCCAGCCACGGGACAGGGAACACTGAAGCTTTCTTT
>TRBV6-5|TRBJ2-3|-|-
CASRSSTDTQYF
TGTGCCAGCAGATCTAGCACAGATACGCAGTATTTT
>TRBV11-2|TRBJ2-7|-|-
CASSPEVSYPHEQYF
TGTGCCAGCAGCCCAGAGGTATCGTACCCCCACGAGCAGTACTTC
>TRBV5-4|TRBJ1-3|-|-
CASSPSGGENTIYF
TGTGCCAGCAGCCCCTCCGGGGGCGAAAACACCATATATTTT
>TRBV5-1|TRBJ1-1|TRBD1|-
CASRSGTGPSMNTEAFF
TGCGCCAGCAGGTCCGGGACAGGGCCTAGCATGAACACTGAAGCTTTCTTT
>TRBV7-9|TRBJ1-2|-|-
CASSTTDGGYTF
TGTGCCAGCAGCACCACGGACGGGGGCTACACCTTC
>TRBV30|TRBJ2-5|-|-
CAWSDRDRGGETQYF
TGTGCCTGGAGTGACCGAGACAGAGGAGGAGAGACCCAGTACTTC
>TRBV5-6|TRBJ2-5|-|-
CASSFTGHRETQYF
TGTGCCAGCAGCTTTACAGGTCATCGGGAGACCCAGTACTTC
>TRBV5-1|TRBJ2-1|-|-
CASSRTLRGSNEQFF
TGCGCCAGCAGCCGTACCCTTCGCGGGTCAAATGAGCAGTTCTTC
>TRBV9|TRBJ1-4|-|-
CASSAGGEAEKLFF
TGTGCCAGCAGCGCGGGAGGAGAGGCTGAAAAACTGTTTTTT
>TRBV18|TRBJ2-7|-|-
CASSPSYSPTYTYEQYF
TGTGCCAGCTCACCGAGTTATAGCCCTACCTACACCTACGAGCAGTACTTC
>TRBV27|TRBJ2-6|-|-
CASSPGFSGANVLTF
TGTGCCAGCAGTCCCGGGTTCTCTGGGGCCAACGTCCTGACTTTC
>TRBV11-1|TRBJ1-1|-|few
CASSSNLNTEAFF
TGTGCCAGCAGCTCCAACTTGAACACTGAAGCTTTCTTT
>TRBV18|TRBJ2-7|-|-
CASSPVTGTFSYEQYF
TGTGCCAGCTCACCCGTGACAGGGACTTTCTCCTACGAGCAGTACTTC
>TRBV2|TRBJ2-2|-|once
CASTLEPTGELFF
TGTGCCAGCACCTTGGAGCCCACCGGGGAGCTGTTTTTT
>TRBV14|TRBJ2-7|-|-
CASSQGHWGDKYF
TGTGCCAGCAGCCAAGGGCACTGGGGGGATAAGTACTTC
>TRBV7-2|TRBJ2-2|TRBD2|-
CASSLVAGEHTGELFF
TGTGCCAGCAGCTTAGTAGCGGGGGAACACACCGGGGAGCTGTTTTTT
>TRBV6-5|TRBJ2-7|-|-
CASSYGLQGYEQYF
TGTGCCAGCAGTTACGGGTTACAGGGATACGAGCAGTACTTC
>TRBV15|TRBJ2-5|-|-
CATSRDTGETQYF
TGTGCCACCAGCAGAGATACAGGAGAGACCCAGTACTTC
>TRBV11-2|TRBJ2-7|-|-
CASSLSGPISYEQYF
TGTGCCAGCAGCTTATCCGGGCCAATCTCCTACGAGCAGTACTTC
>TRBV5-7|TRBJ1-1|-|few
CASMKHPEAFF
TGTGCCAGCATGAAGCATCCAGAAGCTTTCTTT
>TRBV6-6|TRBJ1-6|-|-
CASSYRDSPLHF
TGTGCCAGCAGTTACAGGGATTCACCCCTCCACTTT
>TRBV14|TRBJ2-5|TRBD1|-
CASSRMTGSQETQYF
TGTGCCAGCAGCCGCATGACAGGGTCGCAAGAGACCCAGTACTTC
>TRBV5-1|TRBJ2-3|TRBD1|-
CASSEDRAGDTQYF
TGCGCCAGCAGTGAGGACAGGGCTGGAGATACGCAGTATTTT
>TRBV9|TRBJ2-5|-|-
CASSVQAGQETQYF
TGTGCCAGCAGCGTACAGGCAGGACAAGAGACCCAGTACTTC
>TRBV18|TRBJ1-1|-|once
CASSLQGNTEAFF
TGTGCCAGCTCACTTCAGGGGAACACTGAAGCTTTCTTT
>TRBV5-5|TRBJ1-4|TRBD1|-
CASSWGQGYEKLFF
TGTGCCAGCAGCTGGGGACAGGGTTATGAAAAACTGTTTTTT
>TRBV4-2|TRBJ1-5|-|once
CASSNPLGGNQPQHF
TGTGCCAGCAGTAACCCGTTGGGGGGCAATCAGCCCCAGCATTTT
>TRBV4-2|TRBJ2-7|TRBD2|once
CASSQELAGERHEQYF
TGTGCCAGCAGCCAAGAACTAGCGGGAGAACGGCACGAGCAGTACTTC
>TRBV27|TRBJ1-2|-|-
CASSFVSRGPKIGYTF
TGTGCCAGCAGTTTTGTCAGTCGGGGACCCAAAATTGGCTACACCTTC
>TRBV18|TRBJ2-1|-|once
CASSQFGRSSYNEQFF
TGTGCCAGCTCACAATTTGGACGTAGCTCCTACAATGAGCAGTTCTTC
>TRBV7-2|TRBJ2-6|-|-
CASSFTGTPNSGANVLTF
TGTGCCAGCAGCTTCACCGGGACGCCGAACTCTGGGGCCAACGTCCTGACTTTC
>TRBV5-1|TRBJ1-5|-|once
CASSLGDGHNQPQHF
TGCGCCAGCAGCTTGGGGGACGGGCACAATCAGCCCCAGCATTTT
>TRBV28|TRBJ1-2|TRBD1|once
CASSLGQGGCDTF
TGTGCCAGCAGTTTAGGGCAGGGGGGGTGCGACACCTTC
>TRBV28|TRBJ1-5|-|few
CASSPSGDRQSNQPQHF
TGTGCCAGCAGTCCCTCAGGGGATCGGCAAAGCAATCAGCCCCAGCATTTT
>TRBV29-1|TRBJ1-1|TRBD1|-
CSVALEVGTANTEAFF
TGCAGCGTTGCCTTAGAGGTTGGGACAGCGAACACTGAAGCTTTCTTT
>TRBV19|TRBJ2-5|-|-
CASSNGRGYQETQYF
TGTGCCAGTAGTAACGGCCGGGGATACCAAGAGACCCAGTACTTC
>TRBV5-6|TRBJ2-5|-|-
CASSRTDQETQYF
TGTGCCAGCAGCCGGACAGACCAAGAGACCCAGTACTTC
>TRBV9|TRBJ1-1|-|many
CASSVGVQGTEAFF
TGTGCCAGCAGCGTAGGAGTGCAAGGGACTGAAGCTTTCTTT
>TRBV29-1|TRBJ2-7|-|-
CSVADGLHEQYF
TGCAGCGTGGCGGACGGTCTACACGAGCAGTACTTC
>TRBV13|TRBJ1-1|-|-
CASSSRGNTEAFF
TGTGCCAGCTCAAGCCGAGGGAACACTGAAGCTTTCTTT
>TRBV5-1|TRBJ2-2|TRBD1|-
CASSLEGTDTGELFF
TGCGCCAGCAGCTTGGAAGGGACAGACACCGGGGAGCTGTTTTTT
>TRBV28|TRBJ2-7|TRBD2|-
CASYFRGGEQYF
TGTGCCAGCTACTTTCGGGGGGGCGAGCAGTACTTC
>TRBV7-3|TRBJ2-1|-|once
CASSSPTSSYNEQFF
TGTGCCAGCAGCTCCCCCACCAGCTCCTACAATGAGCAGTTCTTC
>TRBV7-2|TRBJ2-2|-|few
CASSLKGGIGELFF
TGTGCCAGCAGCTTAAAGGGGGGGATCGGGGAGCTGTTTTTT
>TRBV10-1|TRBJ1-5|-|few
CASSESWGHIDQPQHF
TGCGCCAGCAGTGAGTCCTGGGGGCACATTGATCAGCCCCAGCATTTT
>TRBV28|TRBJ1-2|TRBD1|-
CASSSGGQVYGYTF
TGTGCCAGCAGTTCCGGGGGACAGGTCTATGGCTACACCTTC
>TRBV6-5|TRBJ2-7|TRBD2|-
CASSYASGGSSYEQYF
TGTGCCAGCAGTTACGCCAGCGGGGGAAGCTCCTACGAGCAGTACTTC
>TRBV5-1|TRBJ1-6|-|-
CASSFEGSVSPLHF
TGCGCCAGCAGCTTTGAGGGCTCGGTTTCACCCCTCCACTTT
>TRBV28|TRBJ2-4|-|-
CASSFIGYRANIQYF
TGTGCCAGCAGTTTCATTGGGTATCGCGCGAACATTCAGTACTTC
>TRBV7-3|TRBJ2-2|-|-
CASSPQGGTGELFF
TGTGCCAGCAGCCCCCAGGGCGGGACCGGGGAGCTGTTTTTT
>TRBV5-5|TRBJ2-7|TRBD2|-
CASSREGYEQYF
TGTGCCAGCAGCCGGGAGGGCTACGAGCAGTACTTC
>TRBV5-4|TRBJ2-4|-|-
CASSLDGGRAKNIQYF
TGTGCCAGCAGCTTGGACGGGGGGCGGGCCAAAAACATTCAGTACTTC
>TRBV18|TRBJ2-1|-|-
CASSPGASYNEQFF
TGTGCCAGCTCACCTGGGGCTTCCTACAATGAGCAGTTCTTC
>TRBV5-1|TRBJ2-5|TRBD1|-
CASSLDPTGVETQYF
TGCGCCAGCAGCTTGGACCCTACAGGGGTTGAGACCCAGTACTTC
>TRBV28|TRBJ1-2|-|-
CASSPPLGSGYGYTF
TGTGCCAGCAGTCCCCCTTTAGGATCAGGCTATGGCTACACCTTC